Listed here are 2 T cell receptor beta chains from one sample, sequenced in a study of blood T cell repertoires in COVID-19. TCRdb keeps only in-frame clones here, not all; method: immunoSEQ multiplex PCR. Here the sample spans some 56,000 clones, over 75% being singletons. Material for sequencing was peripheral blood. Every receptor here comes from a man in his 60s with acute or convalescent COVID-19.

CDR3 protein: CASSPSEYSGNTIYF. Written as DNA, the CDR3 is TGTGCCAGCAGTCCCAGCGAGTACTCTGGAAACACCATATATTTT. The V call is TRBV28, the J call TRBJ1-3, with D unresolved. The CDR3 covers 15 residues. Germline loops: CDR1 MDHEN, CDR2 SYDVKM. The germline V and J ends were trimmed by 5 bases and 0 bases, with 11 bases remaining between them.

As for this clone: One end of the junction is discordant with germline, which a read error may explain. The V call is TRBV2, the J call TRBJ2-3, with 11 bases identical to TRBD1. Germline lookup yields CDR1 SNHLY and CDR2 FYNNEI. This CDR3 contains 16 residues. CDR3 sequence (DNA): TGTGCCAGCAGTGAGGGGACAGGGGGTATGGGACTAGCTCCTATTTTT. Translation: CASSEGTGGMGLAPIF.